This TCR beta chain comes out of a study of cytomegalovirus exposure and HLA in healthy donors. Study overall: Counted in an early data release were roughly 81 million unique TCRs from HLA-typed donors.

The germline CDR1 and CDR2 sequences are SNHLY and FYNNEI. Losses at the gene ends were 6 bases for V and 6 bases for J; bases not matched to a gene: 6. The CDR3 length is 13 residues. PCR employed 60 Vbeta and 13 Jbeta primers. Libraries were prepared by immunoSEQ multiplex PCR; TCRdb keeps only in-frame clonotypes and omits some of them. The data hold approximately 81,000 clones, with less than 85% observed a single time. The genes are TRBV2 and TRBJ1-2; TRBD1 aligns across 8 bases. Sequenced input: PBMCs. The clonotype originates from a woman aged 45-60 years in good health and CMV-seronegative. The DNA for the CDR3 is TGTGCCAGCAGCTCCGGGACAGGCAATGGCTACACCTTC. It yields the protein CASSSGTGNGYTF.